One sample yielded the 26 T cell receptor beta chains listed below, sequenced in a study of cytomegalovirus exposure and HLA in healthy donors. In the PCR, 60 Vbeta and 13 Jbeta primers were used. The repertoire was sequenced with immunoSEQ multiplex PCR; TCRdb's copy has only in-frame clones and lacks some. The sample yields under 200,000 clones, around 80% seen once. Sequencing input: PBMCs. All receptors come from a male donor in good health and CMV-seropositive.

The V call is TRBV7-3, the J call TRBJ2-3, with a weak D call TRBD2 (7 bases). Looked up from germline, CDR1 is SGHTA and CDR2 is FQGTGA. V lost 6 bases and J 2 bases, leaving 21 bases between the germline ends. The CDR3 is 17 residues long. The CDR3 DNA reads as TGTGCCAGCAGTTCGTCCGTCCGGGGGGCCCTCACAGATACGCAGTATTTT. It encodes CASSSSVRGALTDTQYF. Full variable domain (outside the CDR3, taken from reference TRBV7-3 and TRBJ2-3): GAGVSQTPSNKVTEKGKYVELRCDPISGHTALYWYRQSLGQGPEFLIYFQGTGAADDSGLPNDRFFAVRPEGSVSTLKIQRTERGDSAVYLCASSSSVRGALTDTQYFGPGTRLTVL.

As DNA, the CDR3 is TGTGCCAGCAGCCTAGGGCAGCGGGAGGGCCGAAAGACGCAGGTGGAGTTCTTC. Translated: CASSLGQREGRKTQVEFF. V and J are TRBV11-3 and TRBJ2-1, with 10 bases fitting TRBD2. The length of the CDR3 is 18 residues. V gave up 5 bases and J gave up 14 bases; unmatched junction bases: 24. Germline CDR1 SGHNT, CDR2 YENEEA.

The chain combines TRBV9 with TRBJ2-6; D is perhaps TRBD1 (6 bases). V lost 4 bases, J lost 2 bases, and 13 bases lay in between. The germline V gene has CDR1 SGDLS and CDR2 YYNGEE. There are 16 residues in the CDR3. CDR3 loop: CASSHPGAAGANVLTF. The CDR3 nucleotides are TGTGCCAGCAGCCACCCAGGGGCCGCTGGGGCCAACGTCCTGACTTTC.

The genes are TRBV6-1 and TRBJ2-6, with D tentatively TRBD1 (5 bases). Germline loops: CDR1 MNHNS, CDR2 SASEGT. Trimming cost V 3 bases and J 2 bases, with 8 bases left between them. The CDR3 consists of 15 residues. In nucleotides, the CDR3 is TGTGCCAGCAGTGAGGTACAGGCTGGGGCCAACGTCCTGACTTTC. Its protein is CASSEVQAGANVLTF.

The chain combines TRBV7-3 with TRBJ2-3, with 10 bases fitting TRBD2. V lost 5 bases and J lost 3; bases outside the gene matches: 17. The germline CDR1 and CDR2 sequences are SGHTA and FQGTGA. CDR3 length equals 19 residues. The CDR3: CASSPHRGSGRAATDTQYF. Written as DNA, the CDR3 is TGTGCCAGCAGCCCCCACCGGGGGAGCGGGAGGGCCGCGACAGATACGCAGTATTTT.

The J gene is TRBJ2-3, the V gene TRBV19; tentative D call: TRBD2 (5 bases). Germline CDR1 is LNHDA and CDR2 is SQIVND (reference sequence). There are 15 residues in the CDR3. With 6 bases removed from V and 0 bases from J, the gap between germline ends came to 13 bases. The CDR3 loop reads CASSPRARSTDTQYF. DNA for the CDR3: TGTGCCAGTAGCCCGAGGGCGCGGAGCACAGATACGCAGTATTTT.

The chain joins TRBV7-2 to TRBJ1-4; 9 bases map to TRBD1. The CDR3 totals 15 residues. From germline, CDR1 is SGHTA and CDR2 FQGNSA. The junction had 7 bases not matched to a gene; V was cut back by 3 bases and J by 8 bases. The CDR3 reads CASSFLQGAHEKLFF. The CDR3, as DNA: TGTGCCAGCAGCTTTTTACAGGGGGCGCACGAAAAACTGTTTTTT.

The chain uses TRBV30 and TRBJ1-2, with no clear D. Germline CDR1 and CDR2: GTSNPN and SVGIG (reference sequence). The CDR3 extends over 15 amino acids. V dropped 4 bases and J dropped 3 bases, with 18 bases sitting between them. The CDR3 is CAWNMYDRVYYGYTF. The CDR3 region has the DNA TGTGCCTGGAACATGTACGATCGGGTTTACTATGGCTACACCTTC. The full variable domain, rest sourced from reference TRBV30 and TRBJ1-2, is SQTIHQWPATLVQPVGSPLSLECTVEGTSNPNLYWYRQAAGRGLQLLFYSVGIGQISSEVPQNLSASRPQDRQFILSSKKLLLSDSGFYLCAWNMYDRVYYGYTFGSGTRLTVV.

The V call is TRBV5-1, the J call TRBJ2-3; 7 bases line up with TRBD1. Germline V CDR1 and CDR2: SGHRS, YFSETQ. With V trimmed by 0 bases and J by 2 bases, 3 bases remained unmatched. The CDR3 covers 15 residues. CDR3 loop: CASSLEGQYTDTQYF. The DNA for the CDR3 is TGCGCCAGCAGCTTGGAGGGACAGTACACAGATACGCAGTATTTT.

This clone was recorded only once. The V and J genes are TRBV9 and TRBJ2-7; 7 bases map to TRBD2. CDR1 and CDR2 from the germline V gene are SGDLS and YYNGEE. The J segment lost 2 bases and the V segment lost 4 bases, leaving 9 bases of the junction unmatched. The CDR3 length is 15 residues. The CDR3 loop is CASSPDGSGTYEQYF. CDR3 in DNA: TGTGCCAGCAGCCCCGACGGGAGCGGGACCTACGAGCAGTACTTC.

This sequence joins TRBV6-5 and TRBJ2-1; D not resolved. Germline loops: CDR1 MNHEY, CDR2 SVGAGI. This CDR3 has 12 residues. Trimming took 2 bases from V and 5 from J, leaving 4 bases between them. DNA for the CDR3: TGTGCCAGCAGTTACCCTAACAATGAGCAGTTCTTC. This sequence encodes CASSYPNNEQFF.

The rearrangement links TRBV30 to TRBJ2-3; 8 positions match TRBD2. V lost 2 bases and J lost 3; bases outside the gene matches: 7. This CDR3 contains 15 residues. Germline loops: CDR1 GTSNPN, CDR2 SVGIG (reference sequence). The CDR3 nucleotides read TGTGCCTGGAGTAGCGGGGCGGGAGGAACAGATACGCAGTATTTT. Translation gives CAWSSGAGGTDTQYF. Complete variable domain (other parts from reference TRBV30 and TRBJ2-3): SQTIHQWPATLVQPVGSPLSLECTVEGTSNPNLYWYRQAAGRGLQLLFYSVGIGQISSEVPQNLSASRPQDRQFILSSKKLLLSDSGFYLCAWSSGAGGTDTQYFGPGTRLTVL.

V is TRBV10-3 and J is TRBJ2-3; 8 positions agree with TRBD2. The V gene end was trimmed by 6 bases and the J gene end by 2 bases; junction bases not matched to a gene: 1. Germline-derived CDR1 and CDR2 are ENHRY and SYGVKD. The CDR3 has 13 residues. The DNA of the CDR3 is TGTGCCATCAGACTAGCGGTCACAGATACGCAGTATTTT. This translates into CAIRLAVTDTQYF.

The V call is TRBV28, the J call TRBJ1-1, with 12 bases fitting TRBD1. This CDR3 spans 14 amino acids. J lost 7 bases, V lost 7 bases, and 7 bases had no gene match. Germline V gives CDR1 MDHEN, CDR2 SYDVKM. This chain's CDR3 is CASNPGQGAFEAFF. CDR3 nucleotides: TGTGCCAGCAATCCGGGACAGGGGGCTTTTGAAGCTTTCTTT.

This chain joins TRBV5-1 and TRBJ2-5; 8 bases fit TRBD2. This CDR3 has 15 amino acids. V lost 0 bases, J lost 2 bases, and 3 bases stayed unmatched. Germline V lookup: CDR1 SGHRS, CDR2 YFSETQ. The CDR3 region is CASSLVAGGQETQYF. The DNA of the CDR3 is TGCGCCAGCAGCTTGGTTGCGGGAGGTCAAGAGACCCAGTACTTC.

This chain links TRBV15 with TRBJ1-5, with D unclear. Trimming cost V 1 base and J 2 bases, with 6 bases left between them. The CDR3 is made up of 14 amino acids. Germline values: CDR1 LNHNV, CDR2 YYDKDF (reference sequence). The CDR3 nucleotides read TGTGCCACCAGCAGAGTAGCAGGCAATCAGCCCCAGCATTTT. It specifies CATSRVAGNQPQHF. The entire variable domain, with the rest obtained from reference TRBV15 and TRBJ1-5, is as follows: DAMVIQNPRYQVTQFGKPVTLSCSQTLNHNVMYWYQQKSSQAPKLLFHYYDKDFNNEADTPDNFQSRRPNTSFCFLDIRSPGLGDTAMYLCATSRVAGNQPQHFGDGTRLSIL.

The chain joins TRBV6-5 to TRBJ2-3, with D possibly matching TRBD1 (5 bases). Germline V gives CDR1 MNHEY, CDR2 SVGAGI. This CDR3 is built from 13 residues. Trimming stripped 10 bases from V and 1 base from J, with 12 bases between. CDR3 residues: CATTTRGTDTQYF. The DNA of the CDR3 is TGTGCCACCACGACCAGGGGCACAGATACGCAGTATTTT.

This chain uses TRBV29-1 with TRBJ1-1; D gene ambiguous. This CDR3 contains 17 residues. The germline V gene has CDR1 SQVTM and CDR2 ANQGSEA. Deletions cut 4 bases from V and 0 bases from J, with 21 bases between. DNA for the CDR3: TGCAGCGTTGTCGGGGAGGTTGACAAACTCGTGAACACTGAAGCTTTCTTT. This gives the protein CSVVGEVDKLVNTEAFF.

The table lists this clone with a few counts. The J gene is TRBJ2-1, the V gene TRBV6-4, with 9 bases fitting TRBD2. Germline CDR1 MRHNA, CDR2 SNTAGT. The CDR3 is 15 amino acids. V lost 5 bases to trimming and J lost 8 bases; unmatched junction nucleotides: 10. The CDR3 coding sequence is TGTGCCAGCAGTCCTCTAGCGGGGCGGTCGGATGAGCAGTTCTTC. Encoded protein: CASSPLAGRSDEQFF.

The chain uses TRBV6-1 and TRBJ1-6; 9 nucleotides align to TRBD1. This CDR3 comprises 17 residues. Germline V gene lookup returns CDR1 MNHNS and CDR2 SASEGT. J lost 7 bases, V lost 2 bases, and 9 bases had no gene match. The CDR3 is CASSENNRGRGNSPLHF. As DNA, the CDR3 is TGTGCCAGCAGTGAAAACAACAGGGGGCGCGGGAATTCACCCCTCCACTTT.

This sequence joins TRBV11-3 and TRBJ1-2, with 7 bases fitting TRBD1. CDR3 size: 14 residues. With V trimmed by 5 bases and J by 3 bases, 6 bases remained unmatched. CDR1 and CDR2 from the germline V gene are SGHNT and YENEEA. The CDR3 here is CASSGGDRDYGYTF. The CDR3 DNA reads as TGTGCCAGCAGCGGGGGAGACAGGGACTATGGCTACACCTTC.

This chain links TRBV11-2 with TRBJ2-1; 10 bases line up with TRBD1. Germline V gene sequence: CDR1 SGHAT, CDR2 FQNNGV. The V segment lost 5 bases and the J segment 8 bases; nucleotides outside the gene matches: 9. The CDR3 is made up of 15 amino acids. The CDR3 sequence: CASSHPGQGIDEQFF. CDR3 bases: TGTGCCAGCAGCCACCCGGGACAGGGGATCGATGAGCAGTTCTTC. Looking up the rest from reference TRBV11-2 and TRBJ2-1 gives the full variable domain: EAGVAQSPRYKIIEKRQSVAFWCNPISGHATLYWYQQILGQGPKLLIQFQNNGVVDDSQLPKDRFSAERLKGVDSTLKIQPAKLEDSAVYLCASSHPGQGIDEQFFGPGTRLTVL.

The CDR3 sequence: CASSLAVAGGSYNEQFF. In DNA, the CDR3 is TGTGCCAGCAGCTTAGCCGTAGCGGGAGGCTCCTACAATGAGCAGTTCTTC. This chain links TRBV13 with TRBJ2-1; TRBD2 agrees at 10 bases. Trimming removed 1 base from V and 0 bases from J; junction bases left unmatched: 3. Germline CDR1 reads PRHDT; CDR2 reads FYEKMQ (reference sequence). The CDR3 loop spans 17 amino acids.

The sample holds a few counts of this clone. The V gene is TRBV14, the J gene TRBJ1-1; 7 nucleotides agree with TRBD1. V dropped 1 base and J dropped 9; count of bases not matched to a gene: 8. There are 14 residues in the CDR3. Germline V lookup: CDR1 SGHDN, CDR2 FVKESK. The CDR3 sequence is CASSQVGGGSQAFF. DNA for the CDR3: TGTGCCAGCAGCCAAGTTGGAGGGGGCAGTCAAGCTTTCTTT.

The V call is TRBV5-1, the J call TRBJ1-1, with TRBD1 matching over 9 bases. The CDR3 has 17 amino acids. Germline V gene sequence: CDR1 SGHRS, CDR2 YFSETQ. V dropped 7 bases and J dropped 4; count of bases not matched to a gene: 17. The CDR3 DNA sequence: TGCGCCAGCGGGCCGGGACAGGGAACTAGTGTGGGCACTGAAGCTTTCTTT. Its protein product is CASGPGQGTSVGTEAFF.

The J gene is TRBJ1-2, the V gene TRBV6-1; TRBD1 agrees at 7 bases. V shed 2 bases, J shed 4 bases, and the junction held 13 bases outside the gene matches. Germline V gene sequence: CDR1 MNHNS, CDR2 SASEGT. This CDR3 region has 17 residues. The CDR3 DNA is TGTGCCAGCAGTGAAATAGGGGACAGCCCGCAACTCTATGGCTACACCTTC. It is translated as CASSEIGDSPQLYGYTF.